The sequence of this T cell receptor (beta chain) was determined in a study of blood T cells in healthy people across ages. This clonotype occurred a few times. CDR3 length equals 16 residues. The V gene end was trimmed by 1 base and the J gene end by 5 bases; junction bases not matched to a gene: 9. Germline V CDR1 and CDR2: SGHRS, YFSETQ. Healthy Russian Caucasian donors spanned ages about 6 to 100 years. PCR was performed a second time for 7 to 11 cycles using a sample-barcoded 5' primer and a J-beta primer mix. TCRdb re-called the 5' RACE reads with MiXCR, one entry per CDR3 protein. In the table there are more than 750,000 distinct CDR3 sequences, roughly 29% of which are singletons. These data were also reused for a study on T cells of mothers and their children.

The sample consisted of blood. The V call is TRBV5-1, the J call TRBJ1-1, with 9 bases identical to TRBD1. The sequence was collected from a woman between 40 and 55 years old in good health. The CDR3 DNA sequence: TGCGCCAGCAGCTTGAACTTGGGACAGGGCGGGACTGAAGCTTTCTTT. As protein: CASSLNLGQGGTEAFF.